This T cell receptor (beta chain) derives from a study of blood T cell repertoires in COVID-19. Study-level information: There were acute and convalescent COVID-19 samples, and they came from the United States, Italy and Spain. The analysed material was cDNA or gDNA that came from T cells, B-cell-depleted T cells, or PBMCs.

CDR3 length: 13 amino acids. V was cut by 2 bases and J by 4 bases, with 6 bases left in between. CDR1 and CDR2 (germline): KGHSH, LQKENI. As processed by the authors: Nucleated cell number was recorded as an estimate derived from reference gene primer amplification. This table comes from immunoSEQ multiplex PCR, and its TCRdb copy is limited to in-frame clones, with some not included. V and J calls and clone size are copied from that table; D and trimming were computed from the DNA. In the table there are 140,000 to 150,000 clones, around 87% of which are singletons. The specimen sequenced was peripheral blood. This sequence was found in a man between 45 and 60 years old who had recovered from COVID-19. The chain couples TRBV18 to TRBJ1-5, with D hard to call. In DNA, the CDR3 is TGTGCCAGCTCACCAGAAGAGAATCAGCCCCAGCATTTT. This gives the protein CASSPEENQPQHF.